These T cell receptor beta chains were read from a single sample in a study of T cell repertoires in cytomegalovirus infection. MiXCR was run by TCRdb on the reads, yielding one entry per CDR3 protein. The sample consists of a few hundred thousand distinct CDR3 sequences, over 35% of them appearing once. No antigen has been assigned to these receptors. The starting material was cultured PBMCs, obtained from culture after CMV antigen stimulation. The receptor set was obtained from a human donor in good health (CMV status not recorded). Some clones in this sample may be carry-over from other donors' samples. Both conserved end residues are part of each CDR3. Fields, in order: D gene, clone size, J gene, V gene, CDR3 DNA, CDR3 protein. D genes are given only for firm matches. Size is omitted from some rows. Given values are once, few, many or a class for expanded clones.

d_call: TRBD1; clone_size: .; j_call: TRBJ1-2; v_call: TRBV12-3/TRBV12-4; cdr3_nt: TGTGCCAGCATTACCGGGACAGGGTTGCACTATGGCTACACCTTC; cdr3_aa: CASITGTGLHYGYTF
d_call: .; clone_size: .; j_call: TRBJ1-1; v_call: TRBV5-6; cdr3_nt: TGTGCCAGCAGCGGCGTCGGAAGGGACACTGAAGCTTTCTTT; cdr3_aa: CASSGVGRDTEAFF
d_call: TRBD2; clone_size: .; j_call: TRBJ2-3; v_call: TRBV28; cdr3_nt: TGTGCCAGCAGTACCGGGACCGGGGGGGATACGCAGTATTTT; cdr3_aa: CASSTGTGGDTQYF
d_call: .; clone_size: .; j_call: TRBJ2-5; v_call: TRBV5-4; cdr3_nt: TGTGCCAGCAGCGACTTAAAGAGGGGACACCAAGAGACCCAGTACTTC; cdr3_aa: CASSDLKRGHQETQYF
d_call: TRBD2; clone_size: many; j_call: TRBJ2-3; v_call: TRBV7-2; cdr3_nt: TGTGCCAGCAGCTATAGAGGGACTAGCGGAACCACAGATACGCAGTATTTT; cdr3_aa: CASSYRGTSGTTDTQYF
d_call: .; clone_size: .; j_call: TRBJ2-2; v_call: TRBV7-8; cdr3_nt: TGTGCCAGCAGCCCAAGGAGGGATTCGAACACCGGGGAGCTGTTTTTT; cdr3_aa: CASSPRRDSNTGELFF
d_call: .; clone_size: .; j_call: TRBJ1-2; v_call: TRBV11-2; cdr3_nt: TGTGCCAGCAGCTCCGGAACCTTGGGCTACACCTTC; cdr3_aa: CASSSGTLGYTF
d_call: .; clone_size: few; j_call: TRBJ2-1; v_call: TRBV7-9; cdr3_nt: TGTGCCAGCAGAGACAGCGTTCCCCTTGAGCAGTTCTTC; cdr3_aa: CASRDSVPLEQFF
d_call: TRBD2; clone_size: .; j_call: TRBJ2-1; v_call: TRBV2; cdr3_nt: TGTGCCAGCAGTGAAGCTTACGCGGGGGACTTCGGGCAGTTCTTC; cdr3_aa: CASSEAYAGDFGQFF
d_call: .; clone_size: .; j_call: TRBJ1-4; v_call: TRBV12-3/TRBV12-4; cdr3_nt: TGTGCCAGCAGAAGTAACAGGGCCTATAATGAAAAACTGTTTTTT; cdr3_aa: CASRSNRAYNEKLFF
d_call: TRBD2; clone_size: once; j_call: TRBJ2-7; v_call: TRBV20-1; cdr3_nt: TGCAGTGCTAGAGATACCAGTACTAGCGGGGGGACGCACTCCTACGAGCAGTACTTC; cdr3_aa: CSARDTSTSGGTHSYEQYF
d_call: TRBD1; clone_size: few; j_call: TRBJ2-5; v_call: TRBV7-2; cdr3_nt: TGTGCCAGCAGCTGGGGACAGGGGCTCCAAGAGACCCAGTACTTC; cdr3_aa: CASSWGQGLQETQYF
d_call: .; clone_size: .; j_call: TRBJ2-5; v_call: TRBV27; cdr3_nt: TGTGCCAGCAGGGCATGGGACCGGGAGACCCAGTACTTC; cdr3_aa: CASRAWDRETQYF
d_call: .; clone_size: .; j_call: TRBJ2-5; v_call: TRBV10-3; cdr3_nt: TGTGCCACGGGGGTTGCCCCAGAGTACCAAGAGACCCAGTACTTC; cdr3_aa: CATGVAPEYQETQYF
d_call: TRBD1; clone_size: .; j_call: TRBJ1-1; v_call: TRBV4-2; cdr3_nt: TGTGCCAGCGGCTATCCTGGGACAGGGACTGAAGCTTTCTTT; cdr3_aa: CASGYPGTGTEAFF
d_call: .; clone_size: many; j_call: TRBJ2-5; v_call: TRBV7-2; cdr3_nt: TGTGCCAGCAGCCCAACCGGGACAAAAAAAGAGACCCAGTACTTC; cdr3_aa: CASSPTGTKKETQYF
d_call: .; clone_size: .; j_call: TRBJ1-3; v_call: TRBV20-1; cdr3_nt: TGCAGTGCTAGAACTAGTAGCTCTGGAAACACCATATATTTT; cdr3_aa: CSARTSSSGNTIYF
d_call: .; clone_size: few; j_call: TRBJ2-1; v_call: TRBV12-5; cdr3_nt: TGTGCTAGTGGTTTAGGCGGTTCCTCCTACAATGAGCAGTTCTTC; cdr3_aa: CASGLGGSSYNEQFF
d_call: TRBD1; clone_size: .; j_call: TRBJ2-3; v_call: TRBV6-8; cdr3_nt: TGTGCCAACAGTTCCGGGACAGCAGACACAGATACGCAGTATTTT; cdr3_aa: CANSSGTADTDTQYF
d_call: .; clone_size: .; j_call: TRBJ2-7; v_call: TRBV7-2; cdr3_nt: TGTGCCAGCAGCAGGGGCTCTAGGGGCTCCTACGAGCAGTACTTC; cdr3_aa: CASSRGSRGSYEQYF
d_call: TRBD1; clone_size: .; j_call: TRBJ1-3; v_call: TRBV7-2; cdr3_nt: TGTGCCAGCAGCGCCAGACCTCAGGGGGCGACTGGAAACACCATATATTTT; cdr3_aa: CASSARPQGATGNTIYF
d_call: .; clone_size: .; j_call: TRBJ1-3; v_call: TRBV3-1; cdr3_nt: TGTGCCAGCAGCCAAGAACAAATCTCTGGAAACACCATATATTTT; cdr3_aa: CASSQEQISGNTIYF
d_call: .; clone_size: .; j_call: TRBJ2-5; v_call: TRBV12-3/TRBV12-4; cdr3_nt: TGTGCCAGCAGACGACAGGTTGAGACCCAGTACTTC; cdr3_aa: CASRRQVETQYF
d_call: .; clone_size: .; j_call: TRBJ2-3; v_call: TRBV6-1; cdr3_nt: TGTGCCAGCAGTGAAGGACCGAGGGATACGCAGTATTTT; cdr3_aa: CASSEGPRDTQYF
d_call: .; clone_size: .; j_call: TRBJ2-1; v_call: TRBV7-9; cdr3_nt: TGTGCCAGCAGCCCGAGGGGGGGTAACTACAATGAGCAGTTCTTC; cdr3_aa: CASSPRGGNYNEQFF
d_call: TRBD2; clone_size: many; j_call: TRBJ2-7; v_call: TRBV7-2; cdr3_nt: TGTGCCAGCAGCTTAGATCTTCCTAGCGGGGGGGCGTTCTCCTACGAGCAGTACTTC; cdr3_aa: CASSLDLPSGGAFSYEQYF
d_call: .; clone_size: few; j_call: TRBJ2-5; v_call: TRBV10-3; cdr3_nt: TGTGCCATCAGTGAGTCTAATGACGGGACCCAGTACTTC; cdr3_aa: CAISESNDGTQYF
d_call: TRBD2; clone_size: few; j_call: TRBJ2-1; v_call: TRBV6-1; cdr3_nt: TGTGCCAGCAGTGACCAAGCGGGGGGGCTCTACAATGAGCAGTTCTTC; cdr3_aa: CASSDQAGGLYNEQFF
d_call: TRBD2; clone_size: .; j_call: TRBJ2-5; v_call: TRBV6-1; cdr3_nt: TGTGCCAGCAGGAGGGGGCGGGTAGGGACTAGCGGTCCGGGAGAGACCCAGTACTTC; cdr3_aa: CASRRGRVGTSGPGETQYF
d_call: .; clone_size: .; j_call: TRBJ2-2; v_call: TRBV4-1; cdr3_nt: TGCGCCAGCAGCCAAGTCGTCACCGGGGAGCTGTTTTTT; cdr3_aa: CASSQVVTGELFF
d_call: .; clone_size: many; j_call: TRBJ1-1; v_call: TRBV12-3/TRBV12-4; cdr3_nt: TGTGCCAGCAGCCGATACTACGGCACTGAAGCTTTCTTT; cdr3_aa: CASSRYYGTEAFF
d_call: TRBD2; clone_size: .; j_call: TRBJ2-4; v_call: TRBV12-3/TRBV12-4; cdr3_nt: TGTGCCAGCAGTTTTGGTCTGGCGGGAGTACAAAACATTCAGTACTTC; cdr3_aa: CASSFGLAGVQNIQYF
d_call: TRBD2; clone_size: many; j_call: TRBJ2-5; v_call: TRBV7-8; cdr3_nt: TGTGCCAGCAGCTCATGGGCTAGCGGGAGTTTCGAGACCCAGTACTTC; cdr3_aa: CASSSWASGSFETQYF
d_call: TRBD2; clone_size: .; j_call: TRBJ2-1; v_call: TRBV12-3/TRBV12-4; cdr3_nt: TGTGCCAGCAGTTTTTCAACTAGCGGCAATGAGCAGTTCTTC; cdr3_aa: CASSFSTSGNEQFF
d_call: .; clone_size: few; j_call: TRBJ1-4; v_call: TRBV28; cdr3_nt: TGTGCCAGCAGCCAGGGCGGGACTAATGAAAAACTGTTTTTT; cdr3_aa: CASSQGGTNEKLFF
d_call: TRBD1; clone_size: .; j_call: TRBJ2-3; v_call: TRBV7-2; cdr3_nt: TGTGCCAGCAGCTTAGAGTCCTATTTGTACCGGGACAGGCACACAGATACGCAGTATTTT; cdr3_aa: CASSLESYLYRDRHTDTQYF
d_call: TRBD1; clone_size: .; j_call: TRBJ2-1; v_call: TRBV12-3/TRBV12-4; cdr3_nt: TGTGCCAGCAGTGGTACAGGGGGCGATGAGCAGTTCTTC; cdr3_aa: CASSGTGGDEQFF
d_call: .; clone_size: .; j_call: TRBJ2-7; v_call: TRBV6-2/TRBV6-3; cdr3_nt: TGTGCCAGCAGTTACGCCTCGGGGCCCTACGAGCAGTACTTC; cdr3_aa: CASSYASGPYEQYF
d_call: TRBD2; clone_size: .; j_call: TRBJ2-1; v_call: TRBV7-6; cdr3_nt: TGTGCCAGCAGCTTTGCTAGCGGGAACTACAATGAGCAGTTCTTC; cdr3_aa: CASSFASGNYNEQFF
d_call: TRBD2; clone_size: .; j_call: TRBJ2-7; v_call: TRBV4-1; cdr3_nt: TGCGCCAGCAGCGAGGTTACTAGCGGGATCTACGAGCAGTACTTC; cdr3_aa: CASSEVTSGIYEQYF
d_call: .; clone_size: .; j_call: TRBJ1-1; v_call: TRBV12-3/TRBV12-4; cdr3_nt: TGTGCCAGCAACCCCTGGAGGGCAACTGAAGCTTTCTTT; cdr3_aa: CASNPWRATEAFF
d_call: .; clone_size: .; j_call: TRBJ2-7; v_call: TRBV7-4; cdr3_nt: TGTGCCAGCACGATTTTGGGAGGGGGCGAGCAGTACTTC; cdr3_aa: CASTILGGGEQYF
d_call: .; clone_size: hyperexpanded; j_call: TRBJ2-1; v_call: TRBV6-2/TRBV6-3; cdr3_nt: TGTGCCAGCAGTTACATTCCGGGAAAGCAGTTCTTC; cdr3_aa: CASSYIPGKQFF
d_call: .; clone_size: .; j_call: TRBJ2-2; v_call: TRBV28; cdr3_nt: TGTGCCACCCTGACCTTTAACTTAACGGGATACACCGGGGAGCTGTTTTTT; cdr3_aa: CATLTFNLTGYTGELFF
d_call: TRBD1; clone_size: few; j_call: TRBJ1-2; v_call: TRBV7-9; cdr3_nt: TGTGCCAGCAGCTACCCCCGGGACAGGGGGGGAGTTACCTATGGCTACACCTTC; cdr3_aa: CASSYPRDRGGVTYGYTF
d_call: .; clone_size: .; j_call: TRBJ2-3; v_call: TRBV5-6; cdr3_nt: TGTGCCAGCAGCTTGACTCTTTTGGGCACAGATACGCAGTATTTT; cdr3_aa: CASSLTLLGTDTQYF
d_call: TRBD1; clone_size: .; j_call: TRBJ1-3; v_call: TRBV12-3/TRBV12-4; cdr3_nt: TGTGCCAGCAGCCCCAGCCTGTTGGCAGGGGGATTTGGAAACACCATATATTTT; cdr3_aa: CASSPSLLAGGFGNTIYF
d_call: TRBD1; clone_size: few; j_call: TRBJ1-1; v_call: TRBV7-2; cdr3_nt: TGTGCCAGCAGCTCCCAAGGACAGGGAAAAGCTTTCTTT; cdr3_aa: CASSSQGQGKAFF
d_call: .; clone_size: few; j_call: TRBJ2-3; v_call: TRBV7-3; cdr3_nt: TGTGCCAGCAGCCCCGGGGCGGGGGCCCCACGCGGGGATACGCAGTATTTT; cdr3_aa: CASSPGAGAPRGDTQYF
d_call: TRBD1; clone_size: .; j_call: TRBJ2-3; v_call: TRBV28; cdr3_nt: TGTGCCAGCAGTCCGGAACAGGGGCTCACAGATACGCAGTATTTT; cdr3_aa: CASSPEQGLTDTQYF
d_call: .; clone_size: .; j_call: TRBJ2-7; v_call: TRBV12-3/TRBV12-4; cdr3_nt: TGTGCCAGCACCTCATTGGCCTACGAGCAGTACTTC; cdr3_aa: CASTSLAYEQYF
d_call: .; clone_size: few; j_call: TRBJ1-6; v_call: TRBV19; cdr3_nt: TGTGCCAGTAGTAGGGCTTTCATGGCTGGGAGCTCCTATAATTCACCCCTCCACTTT; cdr3_aa: CASSRAFMAGSSYNSPLHF
d_call: .; clone_size: few; j_call: TRBJ2-6; v_call: TRBV19; cdr3_nt: TGTGCCAGTAGTATAGTCCTCTCTGGGGCCAACGTCCTGACTTTC; cdr3_aa: CASSIVLSGANVLTF
d_call: .; clone_size: once; j_call: TRBJ2-3; v_call: TRBV11-2; cdr3_nt: TGTGCCAGCAGCTTAAGGCCGGCATCGGCAGATACGCAGTATTTT; cdr3_aa: CASSLRPASADTQYF
d_call: .; clone_size: .; j_call: TRBJ1-1; v_call: TRBV4-1; cdr3_nt: TGCGCCAGCAGCCAAGCGACAGGCGGCGAGATGAACACTGAAGCTTTCTTT; cdr3_aa: CASSQATGGEMNTEAFF
d_call: TRBD2; clone_size: many; j_call: TRBJ2-5; v_call: TRBV7-8; cdr3_nt: TGTGCCAGCAGCCGGACTAGCGGGAGGACGGAGACCCAGTACTTC; cdr3_aa: CASSRTSGRTETQYF
d_call: .; clone_size: few; j_call: TRBJ1-1; v_call: TRBV7-2; cdr3_nt: TGTGCCAGCAGCTCCCCCCGCGCTTTCTTT; cdr3_aa: CASSSPRAFF
d_call: .; clone_size: .; j_call: TRBJ2-5; v_call: TRBV7-6; cdr3_nt: TGTGCCAGCAGCTTAATAGGACGGCAAGAGACCCAGTACTTC; cdr3_aa: CASSLIGRQETQYF
d_call: .; clone_size: .; j_call: TRBJ2-2; v_call: TRBV4-3; cdr3_nt: TGCGCCAGCAGCCAAGACGTGAACACCGGGGAGCTGTTTTTT; cdr3_aa: CASSQDVNTGELFF
d_call: .; clone_size: few; j_call: TRBJ1-5; v_call: TRBV7-8; cdr3_nt: TGTGCCAGCAGCTTAGAGCGGTTGGGGGGACGGGCTCAGCCCCAGCATTTT; cdr3_aa: CASSLERLGGRAQPQHF